Detailed here is one T cell receptor (beta chain). Its specificity is unknown. This entry comes from a study of T cell responses to AZD1222 COVID-19 vaccine. Study background: Combined were second doses at about 4 or about 12 weeks. Notes on the study in general: Researchers report vaccine-associated CD4 TCRs spanning spike, with dominance at 160-218 and 743-854.

There are 13 residues in the CDR3. V was clipped by 3 bases and J by 5 bases, with 10 bases between them. Assay used: immunoSEQ multiplex PCR; TCRdb lists only in-frame clones, some missing. Among approximately 65,000 clones, roughly 86% were seen once, and the ten largest hold 7.8%. This TCR came from an adult in good health. The V and J genes are TRBV12-3 or TRBV12-4 and TRBJ2-5; perhaps TRBD2 as D (7 bases). This sample comprised peripheral blood, obtained on day 0 of AZD1222 vaccination. The CDR3 DNA follows: TGTGCCAGCAGTTTCGGGGGGCGGGAGACCCAGTACTTC. It translates to CASSFGGRETQYF.